This T cell receptor (beta chain) was observed in a study of PD-1 blockade in classical Hodgkin lymphoma. The data were produced by immunoSEQ multiplex PCR, yet TCRdb's version contains in-frame clones alone and is incomplete. The repertoire holds roughly 25,000 clones, about 80% seen once, with around 7% in the top ten. As to this clone: Its target is not known.

Patients all relapsed after autologous stem cell transplantation, and there was variation in brentuximab vedotin exposure. Patients had relapsed/refractory classical Hodgkin lymphoma with complete response, partial response or progressive disease as best response. There are 15 residues in the CDR3. The germline gives CDR1 SGDLS, CDR2 YYNGEE. The V end lost 0 bases, the J end lost 1 base, and 9 bases lay between the germline ends. Study-wide results and limits: Complete responders showed a baseline diversity that resembled the diversity of newly diagnosed patients.

The sequences come from peripheral blood mononuclear cells (PBMCs), collected at baseline. The chain employs TRBV9 and TRBJ2-3, with D unclear. The clonotype comes from a human donor with classical Hodgkin lymphoma. The CDR3 bases are TGTGCCAGCAGCGTAGATGGTGCGGGCACAGATACGCAGTATTTT. Protein product: CASSVDGAGTDTQYF.